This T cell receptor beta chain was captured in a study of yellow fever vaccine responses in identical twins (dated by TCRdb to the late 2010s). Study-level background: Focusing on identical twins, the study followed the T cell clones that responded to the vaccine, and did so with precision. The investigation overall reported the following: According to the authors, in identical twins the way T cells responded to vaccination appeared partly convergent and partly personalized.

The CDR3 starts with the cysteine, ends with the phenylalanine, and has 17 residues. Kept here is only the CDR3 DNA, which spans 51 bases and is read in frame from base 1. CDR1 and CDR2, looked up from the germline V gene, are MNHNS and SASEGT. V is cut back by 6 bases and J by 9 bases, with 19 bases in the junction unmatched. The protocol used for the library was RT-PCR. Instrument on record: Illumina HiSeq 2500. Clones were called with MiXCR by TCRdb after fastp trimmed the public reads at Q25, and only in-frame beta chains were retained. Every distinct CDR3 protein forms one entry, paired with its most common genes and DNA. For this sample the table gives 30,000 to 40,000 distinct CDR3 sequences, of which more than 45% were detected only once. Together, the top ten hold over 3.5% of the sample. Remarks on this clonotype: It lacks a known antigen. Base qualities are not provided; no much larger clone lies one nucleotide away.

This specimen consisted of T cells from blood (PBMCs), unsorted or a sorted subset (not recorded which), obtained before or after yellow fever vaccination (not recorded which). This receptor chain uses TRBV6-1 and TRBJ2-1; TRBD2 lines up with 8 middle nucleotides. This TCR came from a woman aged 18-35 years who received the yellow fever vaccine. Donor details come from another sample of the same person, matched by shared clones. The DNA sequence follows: TGTGCCAGCAGCCCAGCTCCCGGGACTAGTAGGTATACTGAGCAGTTCTTC. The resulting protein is CASSPAPGTSRYTEQFF.